The 8 T cell receptor beta chains below all came from one sample that was sequenced in a study of T cells in Graves' hyperthyroidism and ophthalmopathy. Amplification of TCR beta CDR3 regions used RNA as the template. TCR CDR3 underwent first-round RT-PCR with the HTBI primer set. MiXCR, applied by TCRdb to the multiplex PCR reads, yields one record per CDR3 protein. The table has 550,000 to 600,000 distinct CDR3 sequences, more than 45% seen once; the top ten hold 15% to 20%. Sequencing was done on a sample of peripheral blood or thyroid tissue (not recorded which). These receptor sequences come from an adult woman with Graves' disease, either hyperthyroidism or ophthalmopathy (not recorded which).

This clonotype came up many times. The chain has TRBV6-1 and TRBJ1-6; no clear D. V lost 4 bases to trimming and J lost 3 bases, with 10 bases between them. The CDR3 is 15 residues long. Germline CDR1 MNHNS, CDR2 SASEGT. The DNA of the CDR3 is TGTGCCAGCAGTGTCTCTCCCGTCTATAATTCACCCCTCCACTTT. This codes for CASSVSPVYNSPLHF.

In this sample, this clonotype turned up a few times. The chain recombines TRBV4-2 with TRBJ2-1; no definite D call. CDR1 and CDR2 from the germline V gene are LGHNA and YNFKEQ. The CDR3 is 11 residues long. V dropped 5 bases and J dropped 10 bases, with 9 bases sitting between them. CDR3 amino acids: CASSLGSEQFF. The DNA for the CDR3 is TGTGCCAGCAGCTTAGGGTCGGAGCAGTTCTTC.

This clonotype was recorded at least ten times. The chain is built from TRBV7-8 and TRBJ2-7; tentative D call: TRBD1 (5 bases). Trimming took 2 bases from V and 6 from J, leaving 14 bases between them. CDR1 and CDR2 (germline): SGHVS, FQNEAQ. The CDR3 is 14 residues long. CDR3 amino acids: CASSLNRLPREQYF. CDR3 nucleotides: TGTGCCAGCAGCTTAAACAGGCTCCCTCGCGAGCAGTACTTC.

The chain joins TRBV29-1 to TRBJ2-5; TRBD2 aligns across 7 bases. The junction had 1 base not matched to a gene; V was cut back by 4 bases and J by 5 bases. This CDR3 comprises 11 residues. CDR1 is SQVTM and CDR2 is ANQGSEA in the germline V gene. The CDR3 here is CSVGTRETQYF. The CDR3 DNA reads TGCAGCGTTGGGACTAGGGAGACCCAGTACTTC.

This clonotype was recorded once. The chain links TRBV7-2 to TRBJ1-2, with D possibly being TRBD1 (5 bases). The CDR3 has 12 amino acids. Trimming cost V 10 bases and J 12 bases, with 21 bases left between them. Germline CDR1 and CDR2: SGHTA and FQGNSA. In nucleotides, the CDR3 is TGTGCCACCGGGACGGACCGACGAATCAACACCTTC. It encodes CATGTDRRINTF.

This clonotype came up many times. The gene calls are TRBV5-6 and TRBJ2-7, with 7 nucleotides matching TRBD1. CDR3 length equals 15 residues. Germline CDR1 reads SGHDT; CDR2 reads YYEEEE. V was clipped by 0 bases and J by 0 bases; unmatched bases: 3. The CDR3 DNA is TGTGCCAGCAGCTTGGTGGGACAGATCTCCTACGAGCAGTACTTC. Amino acid sequence: CASSLVGQISYEQYF.

Ten or more counts support this clonotype. The chain recombines TRBV10-3 with TRBJ1-5; D call uncertain. The CDR3 covers 17 residues. The germline V and J ends were trimmed by 0 bases and 0 bases, with 12 bases remaining between them. Per germline, CDR1 ENHRY and CDR2 SYGVKD. CDR3 loop: CAISESAGIYSNQPQHF. In DNA form, the CDR3 reads TGTGCCATCAGTGAGTCGGCAGGTATCTATAGCAATCAGCCCCAGCATTTT.

V gene TRBV29-1 combines with J gene TRBJ2-5; 8 positions match TRBD2. The CDR3 contains 13 residues. The germline V gene has CDR1 SQVTM and CDR2 ANQGSEA. The trim removed 6 bases at V and 7 bases at J, leaving 10 bases unmatched. CDR3 sequence reads: CSVEPGGGGTQYF. In DNA form, the CDR3 reads TGCAGCGTCGAACCGGGAGGGGGAGGGACCCAGTACTTC.